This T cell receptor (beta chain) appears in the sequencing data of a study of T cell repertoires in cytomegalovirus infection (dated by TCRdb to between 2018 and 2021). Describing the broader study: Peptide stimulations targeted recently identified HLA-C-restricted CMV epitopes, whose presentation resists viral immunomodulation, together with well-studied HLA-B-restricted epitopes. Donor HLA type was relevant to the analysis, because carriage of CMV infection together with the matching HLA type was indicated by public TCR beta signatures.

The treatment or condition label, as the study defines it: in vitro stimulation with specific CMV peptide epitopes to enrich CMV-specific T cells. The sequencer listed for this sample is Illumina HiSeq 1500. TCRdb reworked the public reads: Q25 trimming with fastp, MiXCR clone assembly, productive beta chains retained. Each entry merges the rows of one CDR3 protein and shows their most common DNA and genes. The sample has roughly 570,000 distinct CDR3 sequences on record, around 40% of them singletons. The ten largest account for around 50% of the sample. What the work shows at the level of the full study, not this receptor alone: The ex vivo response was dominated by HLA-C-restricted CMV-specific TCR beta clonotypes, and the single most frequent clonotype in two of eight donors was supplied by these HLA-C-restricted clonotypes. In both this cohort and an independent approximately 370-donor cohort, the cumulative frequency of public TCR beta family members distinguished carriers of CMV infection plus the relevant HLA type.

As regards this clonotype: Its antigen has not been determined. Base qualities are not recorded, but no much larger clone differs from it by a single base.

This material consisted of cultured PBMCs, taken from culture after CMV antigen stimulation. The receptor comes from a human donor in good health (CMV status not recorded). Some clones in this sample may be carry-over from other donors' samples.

The nucleotide sequence is TGTGCCAGCAGCGATGACACGAACACTGAAGCTTTCTTT. Its translation reads: CASSDDTNTEAFF. The sequence joins TRBV6-2 or TRBV6-3 to TRBJ1-1; no D gene call is confident. At the junction V is shortened by 6 bases and J by 1 base, with 9 bases in between. The CDR3 goes from the cysteine to the phenylalanine over 13 residues. CDR3 DNA only is kept here, 39 bases in frame from base 1. CDR1 MNHEY and CDR2 SVGEGT were looked up in the germline V gene.